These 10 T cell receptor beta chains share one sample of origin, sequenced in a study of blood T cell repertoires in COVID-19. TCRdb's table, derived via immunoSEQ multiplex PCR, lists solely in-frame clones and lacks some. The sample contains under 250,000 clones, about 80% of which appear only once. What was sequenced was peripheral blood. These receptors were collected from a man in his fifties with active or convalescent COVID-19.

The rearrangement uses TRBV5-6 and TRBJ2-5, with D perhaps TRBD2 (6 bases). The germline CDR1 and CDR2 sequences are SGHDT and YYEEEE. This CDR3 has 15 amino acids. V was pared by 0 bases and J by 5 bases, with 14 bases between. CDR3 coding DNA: TGTGCCAGCAGCTTGGTGACCCCCGCGGGGGAGACCCAGTACTTC. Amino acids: CASSLVTPAGETQYF.

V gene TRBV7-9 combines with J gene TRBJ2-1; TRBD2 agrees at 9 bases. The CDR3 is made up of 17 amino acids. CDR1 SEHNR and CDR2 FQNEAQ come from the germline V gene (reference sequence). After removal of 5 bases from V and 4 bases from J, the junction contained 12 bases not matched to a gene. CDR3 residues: CASSPSPSGVGYNEQFF. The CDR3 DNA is TGTGCCAGCAGCCCAAGCCCTAGCGGGGTGGGTTACAATGAGCAGTTCTTC.

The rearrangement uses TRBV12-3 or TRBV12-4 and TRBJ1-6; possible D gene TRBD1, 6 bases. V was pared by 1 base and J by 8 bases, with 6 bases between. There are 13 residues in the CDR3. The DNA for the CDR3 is TGTGCCAGCAGTTTAGGGACAGATTCACCCCTCCACTTT. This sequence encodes CASSLGTDSPLHF.

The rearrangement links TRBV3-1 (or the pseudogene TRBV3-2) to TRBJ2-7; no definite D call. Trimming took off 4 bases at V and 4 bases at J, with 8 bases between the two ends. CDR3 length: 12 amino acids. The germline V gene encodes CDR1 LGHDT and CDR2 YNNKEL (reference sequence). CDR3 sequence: CASSRVSYEQYF. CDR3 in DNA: TGTGCCAGCAGCCGTGTATCTTACGAGCAGTACTTC.

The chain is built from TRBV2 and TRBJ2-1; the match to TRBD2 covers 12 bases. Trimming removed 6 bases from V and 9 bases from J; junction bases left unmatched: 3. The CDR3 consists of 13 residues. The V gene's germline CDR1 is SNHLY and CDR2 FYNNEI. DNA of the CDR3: TGTGCCAGCAGGGGACTAGCGGGTTTTGAGCAGTTCTTC. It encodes CASRGLAGFEQFF.

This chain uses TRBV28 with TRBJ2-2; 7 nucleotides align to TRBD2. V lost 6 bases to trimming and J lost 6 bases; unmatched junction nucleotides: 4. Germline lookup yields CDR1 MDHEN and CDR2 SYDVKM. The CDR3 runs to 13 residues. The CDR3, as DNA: TGTGCCAGCAGAGGACTAGTCCCCGGGGAGCTGTTTTTT. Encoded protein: CASRGLVPGELFF.

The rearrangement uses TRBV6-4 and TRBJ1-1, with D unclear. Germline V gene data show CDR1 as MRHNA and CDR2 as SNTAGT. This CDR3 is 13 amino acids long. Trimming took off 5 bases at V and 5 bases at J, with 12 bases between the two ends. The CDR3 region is CASSSSVWTEAFF. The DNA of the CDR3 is TGTGCCAGCAGTTCGTCGGTCTGGACTGAAGCTTTCTTT.

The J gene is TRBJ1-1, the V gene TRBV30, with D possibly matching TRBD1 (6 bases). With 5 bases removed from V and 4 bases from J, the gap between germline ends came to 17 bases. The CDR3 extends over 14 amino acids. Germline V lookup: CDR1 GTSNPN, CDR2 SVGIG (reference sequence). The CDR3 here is CAWATQGSGTEAFF. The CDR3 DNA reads TGTGCCTGGGCCACACAGGGCTCTGGCACTGAAGCTTTCTTT.

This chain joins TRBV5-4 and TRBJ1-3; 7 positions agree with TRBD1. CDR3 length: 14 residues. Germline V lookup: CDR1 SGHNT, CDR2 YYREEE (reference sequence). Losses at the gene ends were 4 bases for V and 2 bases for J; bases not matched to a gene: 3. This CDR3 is CASSLGTAGNTIYF. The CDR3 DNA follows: TGTGCCAGCAGCCTAGGGACAGCTGGAAACACCATATATTTT. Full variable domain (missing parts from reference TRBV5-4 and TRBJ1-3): ETGVTQSPTHLIKTRGQQVTLRCSSQSGHNTVSWYQQALGQGPQFIFQYYREEENGRGNFPPRFSGLQFPNYSSELNVNALELDDSALYLCASSLGTAGNTIYFGEGSWLTVV.

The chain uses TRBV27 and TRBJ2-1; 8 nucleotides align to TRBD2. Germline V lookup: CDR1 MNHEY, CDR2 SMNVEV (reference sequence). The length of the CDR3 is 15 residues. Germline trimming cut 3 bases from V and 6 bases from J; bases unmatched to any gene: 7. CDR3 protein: CASSFSGLVFNEQFF. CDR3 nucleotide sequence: TGTGCCAGCAGTTTCTCGGGACTAGTTTTCAATGAGCAGTTCTTC.